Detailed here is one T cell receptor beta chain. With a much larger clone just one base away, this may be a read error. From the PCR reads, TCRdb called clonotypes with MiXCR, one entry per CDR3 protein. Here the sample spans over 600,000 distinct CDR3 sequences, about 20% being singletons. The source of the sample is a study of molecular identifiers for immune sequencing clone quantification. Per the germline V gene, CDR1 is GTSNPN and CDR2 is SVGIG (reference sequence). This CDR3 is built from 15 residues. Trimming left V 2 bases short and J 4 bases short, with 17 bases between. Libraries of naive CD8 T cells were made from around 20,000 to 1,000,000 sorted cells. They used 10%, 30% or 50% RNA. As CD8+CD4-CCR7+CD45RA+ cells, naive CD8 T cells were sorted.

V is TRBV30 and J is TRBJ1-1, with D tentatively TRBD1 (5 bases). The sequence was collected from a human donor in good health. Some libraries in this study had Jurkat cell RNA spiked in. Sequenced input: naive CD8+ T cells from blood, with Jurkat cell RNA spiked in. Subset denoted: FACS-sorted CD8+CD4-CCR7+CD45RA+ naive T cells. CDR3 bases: TGTGCCTGGAGTATACTAGGGGCTGGGAGCACTGAAGCTTTCTTT. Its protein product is CAWSILGAGSTEAFF.